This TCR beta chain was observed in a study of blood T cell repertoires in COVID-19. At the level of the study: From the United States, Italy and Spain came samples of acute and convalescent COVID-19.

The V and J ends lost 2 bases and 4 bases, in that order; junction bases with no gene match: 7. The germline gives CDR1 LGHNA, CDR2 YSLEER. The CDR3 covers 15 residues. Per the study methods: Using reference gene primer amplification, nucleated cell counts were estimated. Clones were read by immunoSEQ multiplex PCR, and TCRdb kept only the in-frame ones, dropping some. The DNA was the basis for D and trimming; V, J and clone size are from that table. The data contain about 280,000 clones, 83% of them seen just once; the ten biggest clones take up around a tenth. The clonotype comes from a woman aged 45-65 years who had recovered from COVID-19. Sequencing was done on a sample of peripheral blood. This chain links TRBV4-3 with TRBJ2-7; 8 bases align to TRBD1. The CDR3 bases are TGCGCCAGCAGCCAACAGACAGGGGCCCCGTACGAGCAGTACTTC. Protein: CASSQQTGAPYEQYF.